Below are 16 T cell receptor beta chains sequenced from a single sample in a study of beta chain features in type 1 diabetes. The authors reverse transcribed all of the isolated RNA, so sequencing captured expressed TCRB transcripts. Profiled with immunoSEQ multiplex PCR; TCRdb holds only in-frame clones, not every one. This table has roughly 610,000 clones, around a sixth appearing once. The specimen sequenced was naive CD4+ T cells from blood. Every receptor here comes from a man aged 18 to 30 in good health.

The V and J genes are TRBV4-1 and TRBJ2-3; 15 bases agree with TRBD2. The CDR3 has 17 residues. The V and J ends lost 1 base and 4 bases, in that order; junction bases with no gene match: 3. Germline V gives CDR1 MGHRA, CDR2 YSYEKL. The chain's CDR3 is CASSQGTSGRGADTQYF. CDR3 nucleotide sequence: TGCGCCAGCAGCCAAGGGACTAGCGGGAGGGGGGCAGATACGCAGTATTTT.

J is TRBJ1-2 and V is TRBV4-3; 10 positions match TRBD1. V lost 4 bases and J lost 4; bases outside the gene matches: 3. Germline V gene sequence: CDR1 LGHNA, CDR2 YSLEER. The CDR3 consists of 14 residues. CDR3 sequence: CASSRDRGIYGYTF. CDR3 in DNA: TGCGCCAGCAGCCGGGACAGGGGCATCTATGGCTACACCTTC.

This clone was counted only a few times. V gene TRBV5-4 combines with J gene TRBJ2-3, with D possibly matching TRBD2 (6 bases). The CDR3 consists of 17 residues. CDR1 SGHNT and CDR2 YYREEE come from the germline V gene (reference sequence). V was pared by 1 base and J by 1 base, with 16 bases between. CDR3 region: CASSLYISGAGTDTQYF. CDR3 coding DNA: TGTGCCAGCAGCTTGTACATTTCGGGAGCGGGCACAGATACGCAGTATTTT.

The chain recombines TRBV7-7 with TRBJ2-1; TRBD1 matches at 7 bases. CDR1 and CDR2 (germline): SSHAT, FNYEAQ (reference sequence). This CDR3 is 12 amino acids long. The V and J ends lost 4 bases and 7 bases, in that order; junction bases with no gene match: 1. CDR3 sequence (DNA): TGTGCCAGCAGCTCGACAGGGAATGAGCAGTTCTTC. As protein: CASSSTGNEQFF.

The rearrangement links TRBV18 to TRBJ1-2, with D unclear. Trimming took off 2 bases at V and 2 bases at J, with 6 bases between the two ends. Germline-derived CDR1 and CDR2 are KGHSH and LQKENI. This CDR3 contains 13 residues. The CDR3 DNA sequence: TGTGCCAGCTCACCAACACAGAACTATGGCTACACCTTC. Amino acid sequence: CASSPTQNYGYTF.

In its sample, this clone was seen a few times. V gene TRBV13 combines with J gene TRBJ1-2; weak D call: TRBD1 (6 bases). Germline V gene lookup returns CDR1 PRHDT and CDR2 FYEKMQ (reference sequence). The CDR3 is made up of 14 amino acids. Trimming removed 6 bases from V and 4 bases from J, with 15 bases in between. The CDR3 loop is CASRERSGAYGYTF. As DNA, the CDR3 is TGTGCCAGCAGGGAGAGGTCAGGGGCCTATGGCTACACCTTC.

The genes are TRBV4-1 and TRBJ2-3; D is unresolved. V lost 1 base to trimming and J lost 6 bases, with 17 bases between them. There are 16 residues in the CDR3. Germline V gene sequence: CDR1 MGHRA, CDR2 YSYEKL. CDR3 sequence: CASSQAAVFAVDTQYF. The CDR3 bases are TGCGCCAGCAGCCAAGCAGCTGTGTTTGCCGTGGATACGCAGTATTTT.

This clone was counted a few times. The chain employs TRBV6-6 and TRBJ1-3; the D is unclear. Trimming shortened V by 2 bases and J by 0 bases, and 8 bases separated the two germline ends. The CDR3 has 15 residues. The germline V gene has CDR1 MNHNY and CDR2 SVGAGI (reference sequence). This CDR3 reads CASSYRASSGNTIYF. CDR3 DNA sequence: TGTGCCAGCAGTTACAGGGCCAGCTCTGGAAACACCATATATTTT.

There are a few counts of this clone. J is TRBJ2-6 and V is TRBV5-6; D gene ambiguous. Trimming took off 2 bases at V and 0 bases at J, with 18 bases between the two ends. Germline V gene data show CDR1 as SGHDT and CDR2 as YYEEEE. This CDR3 has 19 residues. CDR3 residues: CASSFPGIRMVSGANVLTF. The CDR3 region has the DNA TGTGCCAGCAGCTTTCCCGGAATTCGGATGGTCTCTGGGGCCAACGTCCTGACTTTC.

This clone was picked up a small number of times. V is TRBV18 and J is TRBJ2-1, with 8 bases fitting TRBD2. The length of the CDR3 is 17 residues. Trimming removed 1 base from V and 2 bases from J; junction bases left unmatched: 7. Per the germline V gene, CDR1 is KGHSH and CDR2 is LQKENI. The DNA of the CDR3 is TGTGCCAGCTCACCACTCCTGGCGGGAGGTCCCTACAATGAGCAGTTCTTC. Its protein product is CASSPLLAGGPYNEQFF.

This clone has just one count. This rearrangement joins TRBV5-4 to TRBJ1-2; tentative D call: TRBD1 (5 bases). The germline V gene encodes CDR1 SGHNT and CDR2 YYREEE (reference sequence). V lost 4 bases to trimming and J lost 4 bases, with 14 bases between them. This CDR3 has 14 amino acids. In DNA, the CDR3 is TGTGCCAGCAGCCGCCCGGGGGTGGGCTATGGCTACACCTTC. Its protein product is CASSRPGVGYGYTF.

This clone was seen only a few times. V and J are TRBV28 and TRBJ2-2, with a weak D call TRBD1 (6 bases). This CDR3 contains 14 residues. V lost 6 bases and J lost 7, with 15 bases in between. Germline V gives CDR1 MDHEN, CDR2 SYDVKM. CDR3 sequence reads: CASREHRDSGELFF. The CDR3 bases are TGTGCCAGCAGAGAACACAGGGATAGCGGGGAGCTGTTTTTT. The entire variable domain, with the rest obtained from reference TRBV28 and TRBJ2-2, is as follows: DVKVTQSSRYLVKRTGEKVFLECVQDMDHENMFWYRQDPGLGLRLIYFSYDVKMKEKGDIPEGYSVSREKKERFSLILESASTNQTSMYLCASREHRDSGELFFGEGSRLTVL.

Only a few counts were recorded for this clone. V gene TRBV25-1 combines with J gene TRBJ1-4; 7 positions agree with TRBD1. Germline CDR1 reads MGHDK; CDR2 reads SYGVNS. This CDR3 has 17 amino acids. The ends lost 2 bases at V and 3 bases at J; junction bases unmatched: 9. CDR3 sequence (DNA): TGTGCCAGCAGTGAAGACAGGGCCCTCGCCCCTAATGAAAAACTGTTTTTT. Translating gives CASSEDRALAPNEKLFF. Full variable domain (rest looked up from reference TRBV25-1 and TRBJ1-4): EADIYQTPRYLVIGTGKKITLECSQTMGHDKMYWYQQDPGMELHLIHYSYGVNSTEKGDLSSESTVSRIRTEHFPLTLESARPSHTSQYLCASSEDRALAPNEKLFFGSGTQLSVL.

The chain carries TRBV28 and TRBJ1-3; 7 bases match TRBD1. The germline gives CDR1 MDHEN, CDR2 SYDVKM. This CDR3 contains 16 residues. With 3 bases clipped from V and 3 bases from J, the junction kept 8 bases outside the gene matches. The CDR3 nucleotides read TGTGCCAGCAGTTTGGGTACAGGGGTATATGGAAACACCATATATTTT. This sequence encodes CASSLGTGVYGNTIYF.

This clone was counted between two and nine times. This chain links TRBV28 with TRBJ2-4; D gene uncertain. The CDR3 has 15 amino acids. Trimming pared 2 bases from V and 8 bases from J, leaving 16 bases between. Germline assignment: CDR1 MDHEN and CDR2 SYDVKM. The CDR3 is CASSLGLKLPDIQYF. The CDR3 DNA sequence: TGTGCCAGCAGTTTAGGGCTGAAGCTCCCCGACATTCAGTACTTC.

The chain has TRBV10-3 and TRBJ1-5; maybe TRBD1 (6 bases). The CDR3 has 14 residues. Trimming took 3 bases from V and 11 from J, leaving 17 bases between them. CDR1 ENHRY and CDR2 SYGVKD come from the germline V gene. CDR3 in DNA: TGTGCCATCAGTGACACCAGGACGGGGGCCGCCCAGCATTTT. Its protein is CAISDTRTGAAQHF.